The clone carrying this T cell receptor beta chain occurred a few times. Its antigen is undetermined. This sample stems from a study of T-cell memory formation after mild COVID-19. Study in general: Clusters of TCRs were largely donor specific. Study outcomes and limitations: There was a balanced CD4/CD8 profile in clones contracting day 15 to 85, and later expanders leaned CD4+.

Using constant-segment primers, 5'RACE produced TCR alpha and TCR beta cDNA libraries carrying sample barcodes and UMIs. TCRdb independently ran MiXCR on the 5' RACE reads; one entry per CDR3 protein. The data show around 130,000 distinct CDR3 sequences, about a sixth seen once. This CDR3 region has 14 residues. V was shortened by 0 bases and J by 5 bases, with 11 bases between the two germline ends. Per the germline V gene, CDR1 is SGHRS and CDR2 is YFSETQ. Material: PBMCs or a T cell subset sorted from them (not recorded which). This TCR derives from a man between 18 and 29 years old who had mild COVID-19 (a few samples of this study predate the infection). Cell type and time point are not known. The gene calls are TRBV5-1 and TRBJ1-1; D gene ambiguous. The CDR3 region is CASSLDRPDTEAFF. DNA for the CDR3: TGCGCCAGCAGCTTGGATCGTCCGGATACTGAAGCTTTCTTT.